This T cell receptor (beta chain) was profiled in a study of shared clonotypes between healthy human individuals. As for this clone: Its cognate antigen is unknown.

Whole-study findings and limits: Measured sharing among donors was expected to vary with sequencing depth. Between a handful of donors, naive CD4 clonotypes were shared at a level of approximately 5%.

At a deep level, the assay was run. The protocol was immunoSEQ multiplex PCR, while the TCRdb copy is restricted to in-frame clones and leaves out a portion. The repertoire holds 2 million to 3 million clones, with over 85% as singletons. The CDR3 spans 18 residues. Germline CDR1 is WNHNN and CDR2 is SYGVQD (reference sequence). V was clipped by 3 bases and J by 0 bases, with 17 bases between them. The TCR sequence derives from a man aged 18 to 35 in good health. The gene calls are TRBV10-1 and TRBJ2-2; tentatively, D is TRBD1 or TRBD2 (5 bases each). Sequencing was done on a sample of naive CD4+ T cells sorted from blood. Subset in this sample: CD45RA+ positively selected. CDR3 protein: CASSETLGTGANTGELFF. CDR3 in DNA: TGCGCCAGCAGTGAAACCCTTGGGACCGGCGCGAACACCGGGGAGCTGTTTTTT.